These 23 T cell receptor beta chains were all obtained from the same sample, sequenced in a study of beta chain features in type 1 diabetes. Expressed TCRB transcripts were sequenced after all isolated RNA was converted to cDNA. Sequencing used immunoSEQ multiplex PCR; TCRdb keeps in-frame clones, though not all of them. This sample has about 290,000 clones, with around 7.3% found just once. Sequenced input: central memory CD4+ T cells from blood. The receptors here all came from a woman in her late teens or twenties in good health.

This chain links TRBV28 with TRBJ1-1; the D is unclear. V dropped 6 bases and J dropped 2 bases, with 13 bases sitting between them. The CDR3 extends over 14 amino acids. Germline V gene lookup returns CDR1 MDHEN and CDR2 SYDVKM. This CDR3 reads CASSQITGNTEAFF. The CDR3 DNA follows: TGTGCCAGCAGCCAGATCACGGGCAACACTGAAGCTTTCTTT.

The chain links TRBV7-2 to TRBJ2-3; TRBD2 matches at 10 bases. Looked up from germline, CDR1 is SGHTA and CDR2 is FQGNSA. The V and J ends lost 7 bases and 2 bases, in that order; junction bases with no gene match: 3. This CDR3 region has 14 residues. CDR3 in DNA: TGTGCCAGCACCCTAGCGGGGGCCACAGATACGCAGTATTTT. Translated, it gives CASTLAGATDTQYF.

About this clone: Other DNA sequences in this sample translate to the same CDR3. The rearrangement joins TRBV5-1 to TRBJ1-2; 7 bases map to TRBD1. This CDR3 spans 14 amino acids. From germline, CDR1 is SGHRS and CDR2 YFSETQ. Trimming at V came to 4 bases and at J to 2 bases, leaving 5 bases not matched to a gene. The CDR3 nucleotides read TGCGCCAGCAGCCTAGGGGGCGAGAACTATGGCTACACCTTC. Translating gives CASSLGGENYGYTF.

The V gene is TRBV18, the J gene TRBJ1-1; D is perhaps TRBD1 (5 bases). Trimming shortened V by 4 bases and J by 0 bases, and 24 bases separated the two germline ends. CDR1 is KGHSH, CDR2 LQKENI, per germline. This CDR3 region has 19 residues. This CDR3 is CASSLPIGAREHVNTEAFF. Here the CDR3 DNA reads TGTGCCAGCTCACTCCCCATCGGGGCGAGGGAGCATGTGAACACTGAAGCTTTCTTT.

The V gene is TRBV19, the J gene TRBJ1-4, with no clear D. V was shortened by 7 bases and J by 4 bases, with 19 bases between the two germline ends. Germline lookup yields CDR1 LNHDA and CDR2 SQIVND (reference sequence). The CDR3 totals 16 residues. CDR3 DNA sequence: TGTGCCAGTACGGGGTTTGGATTAGCGTTTAATGAAAAACTGTTTTTT. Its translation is CASTGFGLAFNEKLFF.

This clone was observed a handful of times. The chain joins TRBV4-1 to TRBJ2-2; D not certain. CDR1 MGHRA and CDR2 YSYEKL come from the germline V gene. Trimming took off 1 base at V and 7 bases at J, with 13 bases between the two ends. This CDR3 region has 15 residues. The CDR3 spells CASSQGRSPGGELFF. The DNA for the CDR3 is TGCGCCAGCAGCCAAGGTCGCAGCCCTGGCGGGGAGCTGTTTTTT.

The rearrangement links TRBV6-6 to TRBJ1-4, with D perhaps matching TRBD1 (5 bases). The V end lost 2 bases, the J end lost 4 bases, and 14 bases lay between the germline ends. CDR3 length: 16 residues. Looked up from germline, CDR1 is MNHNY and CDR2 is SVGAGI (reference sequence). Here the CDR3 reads CASSYGNRPINEKLFF. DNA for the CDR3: TGTGCCAGCAGTTACGGTAACAGGCCGATTAATGAAAAACTGTTTTTT.

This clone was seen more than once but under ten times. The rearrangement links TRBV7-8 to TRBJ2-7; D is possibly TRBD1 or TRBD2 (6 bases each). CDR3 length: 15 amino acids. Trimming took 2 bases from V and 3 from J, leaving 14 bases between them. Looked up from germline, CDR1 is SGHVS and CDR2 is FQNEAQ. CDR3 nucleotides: TGTGCCAGCAGCTTAATGGGGGGCGCTGACTACGAGCAGTACGTC. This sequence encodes CASSLMGGADYEQYV.

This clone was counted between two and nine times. CDR3 in DNA: TGTGCCAGCGGAAAGGCCTCGGACACTGAAGCTTTCTTT. Protein sequence: CASGKASDTEAFF. This chain joins TRBV2 and TRBJ1-1; D not resolved. This CDR3 comprises 13 residues. Germline CDR1 and CDR2: SNHLY and FYNNEI. The V end was cut by 8 bases, the J end by 3 bases, with 13 bases between.

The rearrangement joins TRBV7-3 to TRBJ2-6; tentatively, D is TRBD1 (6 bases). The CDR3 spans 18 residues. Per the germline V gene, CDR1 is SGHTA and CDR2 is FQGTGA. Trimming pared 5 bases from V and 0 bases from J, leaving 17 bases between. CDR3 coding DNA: TGTGCCAGCAGCCTAAAGACGACAGGCACCTCTGGGGCCAACGTCCTGACTTTC. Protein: CASSLKTTGTSGANVLTF.

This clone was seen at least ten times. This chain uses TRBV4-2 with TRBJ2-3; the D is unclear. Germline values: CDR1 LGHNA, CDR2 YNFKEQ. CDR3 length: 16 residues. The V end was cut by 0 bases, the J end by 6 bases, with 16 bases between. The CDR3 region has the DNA TGTGCCAGCAGCCAAGAAAGGGTAGTTCGTCGTGATACGCAGTATTTT. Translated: CASSQERVVRRDTQYF.

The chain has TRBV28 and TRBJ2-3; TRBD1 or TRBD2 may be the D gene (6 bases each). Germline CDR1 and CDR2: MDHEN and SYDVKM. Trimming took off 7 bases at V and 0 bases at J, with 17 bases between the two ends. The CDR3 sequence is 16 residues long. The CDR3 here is CASNIRGVGSTDTQYF. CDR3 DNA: TGTGCCAGCAATATTAGGGGGGTCGGGAGCACAGATACGCAGTATTTT.

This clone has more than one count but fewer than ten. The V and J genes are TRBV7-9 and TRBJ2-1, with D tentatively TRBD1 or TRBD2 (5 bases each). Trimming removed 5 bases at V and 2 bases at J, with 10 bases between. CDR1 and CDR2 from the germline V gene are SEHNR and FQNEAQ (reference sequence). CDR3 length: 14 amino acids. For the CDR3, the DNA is TGTGCCAGCAGCCTCCCGGGACCCTACAATGAGCAGTTCTTC. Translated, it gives CASSLPGPYNEQFF.

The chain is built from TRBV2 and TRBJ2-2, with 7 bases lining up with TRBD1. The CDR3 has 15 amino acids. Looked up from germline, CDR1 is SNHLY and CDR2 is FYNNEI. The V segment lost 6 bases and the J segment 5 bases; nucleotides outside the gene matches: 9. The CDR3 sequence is CASRESRGWTGELFF. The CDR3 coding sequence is TGTGCCAGCAGAGAAAGCAGGGGGTGGACCGGGGAGCTGTTTTTT.

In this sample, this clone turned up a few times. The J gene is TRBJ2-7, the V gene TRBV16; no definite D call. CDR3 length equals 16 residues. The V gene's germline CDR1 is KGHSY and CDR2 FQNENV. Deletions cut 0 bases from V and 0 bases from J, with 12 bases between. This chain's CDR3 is CASSQSSMKSSYEQYF. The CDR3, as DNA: TGTGCCAGCAGCCAATCCAGCATGAAAAGCTCCTACGAGCAGTACTTC.

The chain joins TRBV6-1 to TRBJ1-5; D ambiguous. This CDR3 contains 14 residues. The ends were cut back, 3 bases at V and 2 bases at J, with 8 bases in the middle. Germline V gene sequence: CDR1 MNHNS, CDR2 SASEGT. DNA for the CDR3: TGTGCCAGCAGTGAGGCTTACGGCAATCAGCCCCAGCATTTT. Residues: CASSEAYGNQPQHF.

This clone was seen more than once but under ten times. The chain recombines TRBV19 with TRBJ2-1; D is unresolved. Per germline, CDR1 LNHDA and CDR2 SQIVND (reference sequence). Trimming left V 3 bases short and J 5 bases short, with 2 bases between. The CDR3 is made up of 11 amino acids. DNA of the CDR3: TGTGCCAGTAGTATTCACAATGAGCAGTTCTTC. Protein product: CASSIHNEQFF.

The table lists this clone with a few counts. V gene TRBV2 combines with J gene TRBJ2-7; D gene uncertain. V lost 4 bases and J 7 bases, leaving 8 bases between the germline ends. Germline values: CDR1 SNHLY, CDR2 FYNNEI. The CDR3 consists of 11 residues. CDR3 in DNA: TGTGCCAGCAGTGTCCTGTATGAGCAGTACTTC. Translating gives CASSVLYEQYF.

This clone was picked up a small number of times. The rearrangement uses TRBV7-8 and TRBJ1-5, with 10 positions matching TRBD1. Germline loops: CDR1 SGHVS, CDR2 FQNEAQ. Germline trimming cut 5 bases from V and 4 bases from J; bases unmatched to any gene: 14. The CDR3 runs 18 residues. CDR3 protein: CASSQRETGQGRNQPQHF. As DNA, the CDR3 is TGTGCCAGCAGCCAGAGAGAAACGGGACAGGGGAGGAATCAGCCCCAGCATTTT.

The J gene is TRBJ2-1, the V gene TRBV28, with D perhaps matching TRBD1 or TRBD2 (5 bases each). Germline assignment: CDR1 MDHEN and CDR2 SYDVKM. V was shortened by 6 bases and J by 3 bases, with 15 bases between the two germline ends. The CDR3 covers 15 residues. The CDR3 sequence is CASRRRGAVYNEQFF. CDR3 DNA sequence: TGTGCCAGCAGACGCCGGGGCGCGGTCTACAATGAGCAGTTCTTC.

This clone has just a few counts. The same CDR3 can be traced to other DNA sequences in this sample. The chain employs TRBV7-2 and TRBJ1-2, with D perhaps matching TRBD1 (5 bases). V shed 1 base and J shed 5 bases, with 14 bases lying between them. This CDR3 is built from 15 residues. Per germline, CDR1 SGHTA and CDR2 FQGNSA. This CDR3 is CASSLGVGGLYGYTF. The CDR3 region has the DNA TGTGCCAGCAGCTTAGGGGTCGGGGGACTTTATGGCTACACCTTC.

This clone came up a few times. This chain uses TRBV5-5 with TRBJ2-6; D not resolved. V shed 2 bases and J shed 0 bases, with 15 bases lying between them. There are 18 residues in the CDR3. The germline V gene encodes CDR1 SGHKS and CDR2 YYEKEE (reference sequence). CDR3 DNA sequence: TGTGCCAGCAGCTTATGGCGAATGGGCCGCTCTGGGGCCAACGTCCTGACTTTC. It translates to CASSLWRMGRSGANVLTF.

CDR3 in amino acids: CASSIIGTASTDTQYF. CDR3 nucleotides: TGTGCCAGTAGTATTATAGGGACAGCGTCCACAGATACGCAGTATTTT. The J gene is TRBJ2-3, the V gene TRBV19, with 7 positions matching TRBD1. Trimming took 3 bases from V and 2 from J; bases not matched to a gene: 8. CDR1 is LNHDA, CDR2 SQIVND, per germline (reference sequence). The length of the CDR3 is 16 residues.